This TCR beta chain was captured by sequencing in a study of CD8+CD57+ T cells in acquired aplastic anemia. Study in general: The mean DNA yield obtained from sorted CD4+ and CD8+ cells came to 3 to 4 ug. Broader study findings: Patient and control CD8+ Simpson's diversity was not significantly different.

CDR3 and TCR beta VDJ profiling relied on genomic DNA as the template. TCRdb redid the calling of the reads with MiXCR, one entry per CDR3 protein. Of about 98,000 distinct CDR3 sequences listed, approximately 73% were seen once; the top ten hold 60% to 80%. On this clonotype: Its target is not known.

Only patients with CD8+CD57+ cell expansion on flow cytometry were chosen for sequencing. Severe acquired aplastic anemia was present in all patients. Sampling of blood occurred while the patients had still received no therapy. CDR1 DFQATT and CDR2 SNEGSKA come from the germline V gene (reference sequence). Trimming took 3 bases from V and 8 from J, leaving 13 bases between them. The CDR3 is 12 amino acids. The receptor's source is a human donor with aplastic anemia. Sequenced: sorted CD4+, CD8+, or CD8+CD57+ T cells (not recorded which) from PBMCs. The chain recombines TRBV20-1 with TRBJ1-2; D gene unclear. The CDR3 DNA reads TGCAGTGCTAGGACGGGCAGCGGAGGCTACACCTTC. It specifies CSARTGSGGYTF.